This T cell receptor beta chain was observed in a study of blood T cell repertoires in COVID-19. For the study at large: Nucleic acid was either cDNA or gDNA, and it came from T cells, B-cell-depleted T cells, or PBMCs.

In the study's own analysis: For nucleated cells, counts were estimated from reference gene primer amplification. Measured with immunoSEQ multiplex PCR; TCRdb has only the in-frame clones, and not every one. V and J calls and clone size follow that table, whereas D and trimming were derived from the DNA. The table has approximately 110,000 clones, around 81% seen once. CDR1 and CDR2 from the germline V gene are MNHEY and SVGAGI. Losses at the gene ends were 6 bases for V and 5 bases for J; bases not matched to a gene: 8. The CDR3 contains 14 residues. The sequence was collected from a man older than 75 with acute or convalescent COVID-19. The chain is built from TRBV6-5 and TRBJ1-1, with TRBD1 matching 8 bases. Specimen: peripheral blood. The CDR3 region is CASRATGGGTEAFF. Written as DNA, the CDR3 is TGTGCCAGCAGGGCCACAGGGGGAGGGACTGAAGCTTTCTTT.